The entry below describes one T cell receptor (beta chain). Here immunoSEQ multiplex PCR was the method, and the copy in TCRdb shows in-frame clones only, minus some. The sample has 140,000 or so clones, approximately 80% seen once. This specimen comes from a study of blood T cell repertoires in COVID-19. The CDR3 runs 19 residues. The V and J ends lost 6 bases and 9 bases, in that order; junction bases with no gene match: 20. Germline values: CDR1 LNHDA, CDR2 SQIVND (reference sequence). J is TRBJ2-1 and V is TRBV19; 13 nucleotides match TRBD2. The receptor comes from a middle-aged woman who had recovered from COVID-19. Sequenced input: PBMCs or T cells enriched from blood (not recorded which). Here the CDR3 DNA reads TGTGCCAGTAGGACACCGGGACTAGCGGGAAGTCGCCTCCAATTTGAGCAGTTCTTC. Translating gives CASRTPGLAGSRLQFEQFF.